This record covers a single T cell receptor (beta chain). Its specificity is unknown. Sequencing used immunoSEQ multiplex PCR; TCRdb keeps in-frame clones, though not all of them. The table includes tens of thousands of clones, 81% detected once. The sample belongs to a study of a mutant IDH1 vaccine in newly diagnosed glioma. Study-wide results and caveats: Approximately 93% of patients showed vaccine-induced immune responses across multiple MHC alleles.

Germline CDR1 is SGHRS and CDR2 is YFSETQ. CDR3 length: 14 residues. The V gene lost 9 bases and the J gene lost 7 bases, with 19 bases spanning the gap. Time point given: week 23, last vaccination. Mutant IDH1 20-mer peptide, at 300 ug, made up each vaccine dose, with topical imiquimod. This receptor was taken from a middle-aged woman with glioma. Some clones in this sample may be carry-over from other donors' samples. The gene calls are TRBV5-1 and TRBJ1-4; maybe TRBD1 (6 bases). Here the sequenced sample was PBMCs, taken from a glioma patient whose treatment included an IDH1 peptide vaccine. CDR3 amino acids: CATSRGGGGEKLFF. In nucleotides, the CDR3 is TGCGCCACCTCTCGGGGAGGGGGGGGTGAAAAACTGTTTTTT.